The 27 T cell receptor beta chains in this list originate from one sample, sequenced in a study of shared clonotypes between healthy human individuals. TCRdb keeps only in-frame clones here, not all; method: immunoSEQ multiplex PCR. The sample contains hundreds of thousands of clones, 95% to 98% of which appear only once. Positive CCR7 selection of CD45RO-negative cells yielded the naive CD8 cells, and terminally differentiated effector memory CD45RA+ cells were excluded. The sequenced sample was naive CD8+ T cells sorted from blood. These receptors were obtained from a man between 25 and 39 years old in good health.

This chain connects TRBV11-2 to TRBJ2-5; TRBD1 matches 9 bases. Germline loops: CDR1 SGHAT, CDR2 FQNNGV. This CDR3 is built from 18 residues. Unmatched junction bases numbered 13, after V lost 0 bases and J lost 5 bases. Written as DNA, the CDR3 is TGTGCCAGCAGCTTAGATAGTAGGGGACAGGGCTGGGAGGAGACCCAGTACTTC. This gives the protein CASSLDSRGQGWEETQYF.

The chain has TRBV30 and TRBJ2-7, with D tentatively TRBD1 (8 bases). V lost 8 bases to trimming and J lost 2 bases, with 16 bases between them. There are 13 residues in the CDR3. Germline V gene lookup returns CDR1 GTSNPN and CDR2 SVGIG (reference sequence). Here the CDR3 DNA reads TGTGCCCACGACAGGGGAGGGACCTACGAGCAGTACTTC. Translated, it gives CAHDRGGTYEQYF.

The V call is TRBV5-1, the J call TRBJ2-1; unclear D gene. This CDR3 is built from 14 residues. The V and J ends lost 3 bases and 3 bases respectively, with 10 bases between them. Germline-derived CDR1 and CDR2 are SGHRS and YFSETQ. CDR3 DNA: TGCGCCAGCAGCTGGCCGGAAAACTACAATGAGCAGTTCTTC. Translating it yields CASSWPENYNEQFF.

This clone was recorded only once. The V call is TRBV18, the J call TRBJ2-1; maybe TRBD2 (7 bases). The germline V gene encodes CDR1 KGHSH and CDR2 LQKENI. The CDR3 spans 17 residues. Trimming shortened V by 3 bases and J by 0 bases, and 15 bases separated the two germline ends. The CDR3 reads CASSPRRGGSSYNEQFF. The CDR3 coding sequence is TGTGCCAGCTCACCTCGGAGGGGGGGAAGCTCCTACAATGAGCAGTTCTTC.

V gene TRBV19 combines with J gene TRBJ2-7; 8 positions agree with TRBD1. From germline, CDR1 is LNHDA and CDR2 SQIVND (reference sequence). The CDR3 sequence is 14 residues long. Unmatched junction bases numbered 9, after V lost 6 bases and J lost 5 bases. This CDR3 is CASRVGTGSHEQYF. The CDR3 DNA sequence: TGTGCCAGTAGAGTTGGGACAGGCTCTCACGAGCAGTACTTC. The entire variable domain, with the rest obtained from reference TRBV19 and TRBJ2-7, is as follows: DGGITQSPKYLFRKEGQNVTLSCEQNLNHDAMYWYRQDPGQGLRLIYYSQIVNDFQKGDIAEGYSVSREKKESFPLTVTSAQKNPTAFYLCASRVGTGSHEQYFGPGTRLTVT.

Note on this clone: The same CDR3 is also encoded by other DNA sequences in this sample. The CDR3 reads CASSPYNEQFF. The CDR3 nucleotides read TGTGCCAGCAGTCCATATAATGAGCAGTTCTTC. V and J are TRBV28 and TRBJ2-1; no reliable D call. V was cut by 5 bases and J by 7 bases, with 6 bases left in between. The germline gives CDR1 MDHEN, CDR2 SYDVKM. CDR3 length equals 11 residues.

V gene TRBV6-1 combines with J gene TRBJ2-7, with 7 bases identical to TRBD2. V shed 0 bases, J shed 7 bases, and the junction held 9 bases outside the gene matches. Germline V gives CDR1 MNHNS, CDR2 SASEGT. CDR3 length: 15 amino acids. CDR3 nucleotide sequence: TGTGCCAGCAGTGAAGCGAGGGACTACTCTTTTGAGCAGTACTTC. Its protein product is CASSEARDYSFEQYF.

The chain carries TRBV4-1 and TRBJ2-1, with a possible D match to TRBD2 (6 bases). V was shortened by 0 bases and J by 6 bases, with 12 bases between the two germline ends. CDR1 is MGHRA and CDR2 is YSYEKL in the germline V gene. CDR3 size: 15 residues. CDR3 DNA: TGCGCCAGCAGCCAAGATCGGGCCGGGGGCAATGAGCAGTTCTTC. Translated: CASSQDRAGGNEQFF.

This chain links TRBV2 with TRBJ2-1, with TRBD2 matching over 10 bases. Losses at the gene ends were 6 bases for V and 4 bases for J; bases not matched to a gene: 3. Germline V gene data show CDR1 as SNHLY and CDR2 as FYNNEI. CDR3 size: 14 residues. This chain's CDR3 is CASSVAGGYNEQFF. For the CDR3, the DNA is TGTGCCAGCAGCGTAGCGGGAGGTTACAATGAGCAGTTCTTC.

The chain couples TRBV29-1 to TRBJ2-2; D gene uncertain. Per germline, CDR1 SQVTM and CDR2 ANQGSEA. This CDR3 has 14 amino acids. V was trimmed by 3 bases and J by 0 bases, leaving 8 bases between them. The CDR3 region has the DNA TGCAGCGTTGACAGCAACTCGAACACCGGGGAGCTGTTTTTT. Its translation is CSVDSNSNTGELFF.

The chain recombines TRBV7-9 with TRBJ2-5; 12 positions match TRBD2. Per the germline V gene, CDR1 is SEHNR and CDR2 is FQNEAQ (reference sequence). The V segment lost 6 bases and the J segment 4 bases; nucleotides outside the gene matches: 6. The CDR3 totals 15 residues. The CDR3 is CASRLGLAGSETQYF. The CDR3 bases are TGTGCCAGCAGGTTGGGACTAGCGGGTTCAGAGACCCAGTACTTC.

This clone was found a few times. Additional DNA sequences in this sample encode the identical CDR3. The chain employs TRBV15 and TRBJ1-5, with D possibly matching TRBD1 (6 bases). V was trimmed by 3 bases and J by 0 bases, leaving 9 bases between them. This CDR3 spans 15 amino acids. From germline, CDR1 is LNHNV and CDR2 YYDKDF (reference sequence). The CDR3 is CATSRDRDSNQPQHF. In DNA, the CDR3 is TGTGCCACCAGCAGGGACAGAGATAGCAATCAGCCCCAGCATTTT.

In nucleotides, the CDR3 is TGTGCCAGCAGCCCCTCCCGGAGCTCCTACGAGCAGTACTTC. Translation gives CASSPSRSSYEQYF. The rearrangement uses TRBV27 and TRBJ2-7; D call uncertain. The CDR3 sequence is 14 residues long. V dropped 6 bases and J dropped 0 bases, with 12 bases sitting between them. Germline CDR1 MNHEY, CDR2 SMNVEV (reference sequence).

The V gene is TRBV9, the J gene TRBJ2-1; 8 bases are shared with TRBD2. The CDR3 is 16 residues long. V lost 4 bases and J lost 2; bases outside the gene matches: 8. Germline V CDR1 and CDR2: SGDLS, YYNGEE. The CDR3 DNA reads TGTGCCAGCAGCCCGGGGGGGGCCCGGGCCTACAATGAGCAGTTCTTC. Encoded protein: CASSPGGARAYNEQFF.

The CDR3 nucleotides read TGTGCCAGCAGCCCTTTAAGGGGACAGGGAACCGGGGAGCTGTTTTTT. Translated: CASSPLRGQGTGELFF. V and J are TRBV7-3 and TRBJ2-2; 9 nucleotides align to TRBD1. V lost 5 bases, J lost 5 bases, and 9 bases stayed unmatched. This CDR3 has 16 residues. Germline CDR1 is SGHTA and CDR2 is FQGTGA.

This rearrangement joins TRBV29-1 to TRBJ2-2; TRBD2 aligns across 12 bases. The CDR3 length is 17 residues. CDR1 SQVTM and CDR2 ANQGSEA come from the germline V gene. V shed 0 bases and J 6 bases; nucleotides not matched to a gene: 8. CDR3: CSVEERLAGGPAGELFF. The CDR3 DNA reads as TGCAGCGTTGAAGAACGGCTAGCGGGAGGGCCAGCCGGGGAGCTGTTTTTT.

V is TRBV9 and J is TRBJ1-2; D remains unclear. The germline gives CDR1 SGDLS, CDR2 YYNGEE. V gave up 0 bases and J gave up 6 bases, with 9 bases separating them. The CDR3 extends over 13 amino acids. The CDR3 sequence is CASSVDAQHGYTF. The CDR3 coding sequence is TGTGCCAGCAGCGTAGACGCCCAGCATGGCTACACCTTC.

This chain connects TRBV7-6 to TRBJ2-7; D may be TRBD2 (5 bases). CDR1 SGHVS and CDR2 FNYEAQ come from the germline V gene. This CDR3 has 14 amino acids. With 0 bases removed from V and 7 bases from J, the gap between germline ends came to 13 bases. CDR3 DNA sequence: TGTGCCAGCAGCTTAGCGCTTTTCGGGGTGGAGCAGTACTTC. This gives the protein CASSLALFGVEQYF.

The chain is built from TRBV7-9 and TRBJ2-5; possible D gene TRBD2, 6 bases. The CDR3 has 17 residues. Germline CDR1 reads SEHNR; CDR2 reads FQNEAQ (reference sequence). Trimming took 1 base from V and 1 from J, leaving 16 bases between them. For the CDR3, the DNA is TGTGCCAGCAGCTTAGTCGTTACGGGAGATTTCCAAGAGACCCAGTACTTC. It encodes CASSLVVTGDFQETQYF.

The V gene is TRBV7-9, the J gene TRBJ1-2; a weak D match, TRBD1 (5 bases). Germline V gives CDR1 SEHNR, CDR2 FQNEAQ (reference sequence). Trimming took 5 bases from V and 4 from J, leaving 17 bases between them. The CDR3 spans 15 residues. The CDR3 loop reads CASSPVEQGFYGYTF. CDR3 DNA sequence: TGTGCCAGCAGCCCTGTCGAGCAGGGATTCTATGGCTACACCTTC.

The chain carries TRBV30 and TRBJ2-2, with 9 nucleotides matching TRBD1. The CDR3 runs to 15 residues. Losses at the gene ends were 5 bases for V and 4 bases for J; bases not matched to a gene: 8. CDR1 is GTSNPN and CDR2 is SVGIG in the germline V gene (reference sequence). In DNA form, the CDR3 reads TGTGCCTGGCTGTACAGGGGGCGCGGCACCGGGGAGCTGTTTTTT. It specifies CAWLYRGRGTGELFF.

V gene TRBV19 combines with J gene TRBJ1-5; D gene unclear. V gave up 10 bases and J gave up 7 bases, with 5 bases separating them. This CDR3 is 9 amino acids long. Germline lookup yields CDR1 LNHDA and CDR2 SQIVND (reference sequence). The CDR3 sequence: CATGQPQHF. CDR3 coding DNA: TGTGCCACAGGCCAGCCCCAGCATTTT.

The V and J genes are TRBV30 and TRBJ2-1, with D unresolved. The length of the CDR3 is 14 residues. The V end was cut by 4 bases, the J end by 0 bases, with 10 bases between. CDR1 and CDR2 from the germline V gene are GTSNPN and SVGIG (reference sequence). CDR3 DNA sequence: TGTGCCTGGAAACCGCTGGGCTCCTACAATGAGCAGTTCTTC. It yields the protein CAWKPLGSYNEQFF.

The rearrangement uses TRBV30 and TRBJ2-7; 7 bases agree with TRBD1. This CDR3 region has 13 residues. V lost 3 bases to trimming and J lost 4 bases; unmatched junction nucleotides: 6. The germline CDR1 and CDR2 sequences are GTSNPN and SVGIG (reference sequence). Written as DNA, the CDR3 is TGTGCCTGGAGCCCGGGACAGTCATACGAGCAGTACTTC. Protein product: CAWSPGQSYEQYF.

The count of this clone is one. The rearrangement uses TRBV5-5 and TRBJ2-5; 10 nucleotides match TRBD1. The CDR3 loop spans 16 amino acids. The germline gives CDR1 SGHKS, CDR2 YYEKEE (reference sequence). Trimming at V came to 0 bases and at J to 1 base, leaving 3 bases not matched to a gene. DNA of the CDR3: TGTGCCAGCAGCTTGGCCGGGACAGGGGCCCAAGAGACCCAGTACTTC. This codes for CASSLAGTGAQETQYF. Based on the CDR3 plus reference TRBV5-5 and TRBJ2-5, the full variable domain is DAGVTQSPTHLIKTRGQQVTLRCSPISGHKSVSWYQQVLGQGPQFIFQYYEKEERGRGNFPDRFSARQFPNYSSELNVNALLLGDSALYLCASSLAGTGAQETQYFGPGTRLLVL.

V and J are TRBV7-9 and TRBJ1-4; possibly TRBD1 for D (5 bases). The germline V and J ends were trimmed by 4 bases and 8 bases, with 11 bases remaining between them. The CDR3 loop spans 13 amino acids. Germline V gene sequence: CDR1 SEHNR, CDR2 FQNEAQ (reference sequence). The CDR3 DNA reads as TGTGCCAGCAGCTCAGGGCTCAGAGAAAAACTGTTTTTT. Translating gives CASSSGLREKLFF.

This clone was seen a single time. The genes are TRBV27 and TRBJ2-7; 8 nucleotides agree with TRBD1. The CDR3 contains 14 residues. With 6 bases clipped from V and 4 bases from J, the junction kept 8 bases outside the gene matches. Germline CDR1 MNHEY, CDR2 SMNVEV (reference sequence). The CDR3: CASSHGQGDYEQYF. The CDR3 DNA reads TGTGCCAGCAGCCACGGACAGGGAGATTACGAGCAGTACTTC.